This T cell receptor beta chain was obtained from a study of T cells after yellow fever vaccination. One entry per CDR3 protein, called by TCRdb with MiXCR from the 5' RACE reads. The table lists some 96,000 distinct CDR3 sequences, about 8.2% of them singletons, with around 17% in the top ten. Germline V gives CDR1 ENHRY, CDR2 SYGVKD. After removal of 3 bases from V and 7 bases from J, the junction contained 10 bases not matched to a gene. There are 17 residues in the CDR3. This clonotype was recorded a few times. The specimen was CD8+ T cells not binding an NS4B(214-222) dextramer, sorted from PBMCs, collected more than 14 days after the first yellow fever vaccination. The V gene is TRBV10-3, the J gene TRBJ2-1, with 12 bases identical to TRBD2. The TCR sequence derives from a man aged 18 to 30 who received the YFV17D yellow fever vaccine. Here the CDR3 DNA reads TGTGCCATCAGTGACACGTCTAGCGGGGGGGCCTGGAATGAGCAGTTCTTC. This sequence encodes CAISDTSSGGAWNEQFF.